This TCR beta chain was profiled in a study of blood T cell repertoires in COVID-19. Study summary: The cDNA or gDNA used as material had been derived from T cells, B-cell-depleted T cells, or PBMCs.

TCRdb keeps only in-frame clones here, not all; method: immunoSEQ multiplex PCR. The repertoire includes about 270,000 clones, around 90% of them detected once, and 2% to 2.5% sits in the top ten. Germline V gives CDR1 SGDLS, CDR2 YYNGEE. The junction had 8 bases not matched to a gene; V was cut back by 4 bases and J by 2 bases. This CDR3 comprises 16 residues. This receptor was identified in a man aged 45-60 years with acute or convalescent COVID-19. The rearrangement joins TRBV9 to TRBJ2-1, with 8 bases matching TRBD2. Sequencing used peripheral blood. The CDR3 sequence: CASSTYRGGTYNEQFF. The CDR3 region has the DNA TGTGCCAGCAGCACGTACCGGGGGGGTACCTACAATGAGCAGTTCTTC.